This T cell receptor (beta chain) is drawn from a study of blood T cell repertoires in COVID-19. For the study at large: Italy, Spain and the United States were the sources of the convalescent and acute COVID-19 samples. The cDNA or gDNA used as material had been derived from T cells, B-cell-depleted T cells, or PBMCs.

Germline CDR1 reads MNHEY; CDR2 reads SVGAGI. Trimming removed 6 bases from V and 2 bases from J; junction bases left unmatched: 6. CDR3 size: 15 residues. Per the study methods: Estimates of nucleated cell counts were drawn from the amplification of reference gene primers. TCRdb keeps only in-frame clones here, not all; method: immunoSEQ multiplex PCR. The V and J calls and the clone size are those of that table, but D and trimming were determined from the DNA. This sample has about 250,000 clones, with around four fifths found just once. This clonotype originated in an older woman with active or convalescent COVID-19. V usage is TRBV6-5 and J usage is TRBJ2-2, with 7 bases aligning to TRBD2. The sequenced sample was peripheral blood. In DNA, the CDR3 is TGTGCCAGCAGCAGGGAGGGCTTAAACACCGGGGAGCTGTTTTTT. It encodes CASSREGLNTGELFF.